The clone carrying this T cell receptor beta chain has at least ten counts. TCR beta CDR3 regions were amplified from RNA transcripts. First-round RT-PCR with HTBI primers amplified the TCR CDR3 region. Via MiXCR, TCRdb re-called the multiplex PCR reads, giving one row per CDR3 protein. This table holds roughly 580,000 distinct CDR3 sequences, approximately 13% found once. The CDR3 sequence is 13 residues long. Germline values: CDR1 DFQATT, CDR2 SNEGSKA (reference sequence). V shed 7 bases and J 5 bases; nucleotides not matched to a gene: 8. This specimen belongs to a study of T cells in Graves' hyperthyroidism and ophthalmopathy. Study-wide context: Peripheral blood was obtained at initial diagnosis, preceding any treatment.

The sample consisted of blood. The genes are TRBV20-1 and TRBJ2-5; TRBD1 aligns across 9 bases. The source is a young woman with Graves' hyperthyroidism that later progressed to Graves' ophthalmopathy. CDR3 coding DNA: TGCAGTGGGACGGACAGGGGCAGGGAGACCCAGTACTTC. The encoded protein is CSGTDRGRETQYF.